Listed below are T cell receptor beta chains from one sample, sequenced in a study of blood T cell repertoires in COVID-19. Data came from immunoSEQ multiplex PCR; TCRdb stores just in-frame clones and leaves some out. The sample has under 250,000 clones, about 90% seen once. Sequencing used peripheral blood. Source of these receptors: a man aged 18 to 30 with active or convalescent COVID-19. The CDR3 runs from the conserved cysteine through the conserved F or W. Fields, in order: V gene, clone size, CDR3 length, D gene, J gene, CDR3 DNA, CDR3 protein. The D gene is left open where the match is weak. Rows may omit the clone size; those that give it use once, few, many or a size class.

TRBV2,NA,16,NA,TRBJ2-6,TGTGCCAGCATACAGGAGCCCCTCTCTGGGGCCAACGTCCTGACTTTC,CASIQEPLSGANVLTF
TRBV5-4,NA,15,TRBD1,TRBJ2-7,TGTGCCAGCAGCTTGGACAGGGGGTTCATCTACGAGCAGTACTTC,CASSLDRGFIYEQYF
TRBV2,NA,11,NA,TRBJ2-5,TGTGCCAGCAGTGTCCTAGAGACCCAGTACTTC,CASSVLETQYF
TRBV28,NA,15,NA,TRBJ2-7,TGTGCCAGCAGGCCCCCCGGGACACCCTCCTACGAGCAGTACTTC,CASRPPGTPSYEQYF
TRBV24-1,NA,13,TRBD1,TRBJ1-2,TGTGCCACCAGTGCCGGACAGGGGGATGGCTACACCTTC,CATSAGQGDGYTF
TRBV19,few,11,NA,TRBJ1-1,TGTGCCAGTAGTATGTACAGTGAAGCTTTCTTT,CASSMYSEAFF
TRBV3-1/TRBV3-2,NA,12,TRBD2,TRBJ2-7,TGTGCCAGCAGCCATAACGGGGGGAAGCAGTACTTC,CASSHNGGKQYF
TRBV2,NA,12,NA,TRBJ1-5,TGTGCCAGCAGGAATAAACGGCAGCCCCAGCATTTT,CASRNKRQPQHF
TRBV5-5,NA,14,NA,TRBJ1-2,TGTGCCAGCAGCTTGGGACAGCTTATCTATGGCTACACCTTC,CASSLGQLIYGYTF
TRBV6-2/TRBV6-3,NA,13,NA,TRBJ1-5,TGTGCCAGCAGTACAGATAGCAATCAGCCCCAGCATTTT,CASSTDSNQPQHF
TRBV7-2,NA,15,NA,TRBJ1-5,TGTGCCAGCAGCTTGGCAGGGGCCAGCAATCAGCCCCAGCATTTT,CASSLAGASNQPQHF
TRBV6-4,NA,14,TRBD2,TRBJ2-1,TGTGCCAGCAGTGACCGGACTAGTAGGGATGAGCAGTTCTTC,CASSDRTSRDEQFF
TRBV6-4,NA,15,TRBD1,TRBJ1-4,TGTGCCAGCAGTGACACTGGCAGGGGGCCGCGAAAACTGTTTTTT,CASSDTGRGPRKLFF
TRBV25-1,NA,10,NA,TRBJ1-1,TGCGGGAAGAGGGACACTGAAGCTTTCTTT,CGKRDTEAFF
TRBV11-1,NA,14,NA,TRBJ1-1,TGTGCCAGCAGCTTCGGGACACCGAACACTGAAGCTTTCTTT,CASSFGTPNTEAFF
TRBV19,once,18,TRBD2,TRBJ2-5,TGTGCCAGTAGTGGCCTGCTTGGGCGGGAGGCTATGAGAGAGACCCAGTACTTC,CASSGLLGREAMRETQYF
TRBV28,NA,14,NA,TRBJ2-7,TGTGCCAGCCAGCTCCACAGGGATCGTTACGAGCAGTACTTC,CASQLHRDRYEQYF
TRBV7-9,NA,14,TRBD1,TRBJ1-1,TGTGCCAGCAGCTTGGGACAGGGGTACACTGAAGCTTTCTTT,CASSLGQGYTEAFF
TRBV13,NA,15,TRBD1,TRBJ2-7,TGTGCCAGCAGCTTCCCAGGACAGGGGGCGGACGAGCAGTACTTC,CASSFPGQGADEQYF
TRBV5-6,NA,15,NA,TRBJ1-2,TGTGCCAGCAGCCATACCTGGGACTATGTCTATGGCTACACCTTC,CASSHTWDYVYGYTF
TRBV7-6,once,12,NA,TRBJ1-4,TGTGCCAGCAGCTTAGGGCCTGAAAAACTGTTTTTT,CASSLGPEKLFF
TRBV6-2/TRBV6-3,once,17,TRBD2,TRBJ2-3,TGTGCCAGCAGCCGGGGGACTAGCGGGACCCGCACAGATACGCAGTATTTT,CASSRGTSGTRTDTQYF
TRBV9,NA,14,TRBD1,TRBJ1-5,TGTGCCAGCAGCGACAGGGGAGGCGCTCAGCCCCAGCATTTT,CASSDRGGAQPQHF
TRBV20-1,NA,14,NA,TRBJ2-5,TGCAGTGCTGGTGATCAGTTATCACAAGAGACCCAGTACTTC,CSAGDQLSQETQYF
TRBV6-4,once,15,TRBD2,TRBJ2-1,TGTGCCAGCAGTCGACTAGCGGGGGGTGCCAATGAGCAGTTCTTC,CASSRLAGGANEQFF
TRBV11-2,NA,15,NA,TRBJ1-2,TGTGCCAGCAGCTTAGTAGGCAGCGCTCCGTATGGCTACACCTTC,CASSLVGSAPYGYTF
TRBV7-9,NA,14,TRBD1,TRBJ2-1,TGTGCCACCCCAAGGGACAGCTCCTACAATGAGCAGTTCTTC,CATPRDSSYNEQFF